These 28 T cell receptor beta chains came from one sample sequenced in a study of beta chain features in type 1 diabetes. Expressed TCRB transcripts were sequenced because the entire RNA isolate underwent reverse transcription. Sequenced by immunoSEQ multiplex PCR; TCRdb stores in-frame clones only, minus some. The repertoire holds about 650,000 clones, approximately 13% seen once, with about 0.11% in the top ten. Their recognized antigens are unknown. Findings and limits, study-wide: People with Type 1 diabetes carried modestly yet significantly shorter TCRB CDR3s in all four CD4+ subsets.

The specimen sequenced was naive CD4+ T cells from blood. The receptor set was obtained from a man aged 25-40 years with type 1 diabetes.

The chain links TRBV20-1 to TRBJ2-7; possibly TRBD1 for D (5 bases). The CDR3 extends over 11 amino acids. V was clipped by 0 bases and J by 9 bases, with 9 bases between them. Germline CDR1 DFQATT, CDR2 SNEGSKA (reference sequence). CDR3: CSARDRQSQYF. DNA for the CDR3: TGCAGTGCTAGAGATCGACAGTCGCAGTACTTC.

This clone was found a few times. V usage is TRBV27 and J usage is TRBJ1-1; 7 positions match TRBD1. The CDR3 loop spans 12 amino acids. Trimming took 6 bases from V and 5 from J; bases not matched to a gene: 3. Germline V gene sequence: CDR1 MNHEY, CDR2 SMNVEV (reference sequence). CDR3 nucleotides: TGTGCCAGCAGACAGGGGAATACTGAAGCTTTCTTT. It codes for CASRQGNTEAFF.

With regard to this clone: Other DNA sequences in the same sample also yield this CDR3. The gene calls are TRBV29-1 and TRBJ1-2; D gene ambiguous. The CDR3 contains 10 residues. Germline loops: CDR1 SQVTM, CDR2 ANQGSEA. The V end was cut by 1 base, the J end by 4 bases, with 1 base between. CDR3 DNA sequence: TGCAGCGTTGAAGGCTATGGCTACACCTTC. This encodes CSVEGYGYTF.

In this sample, this clone turned up a few times. CDR3 sequence: CASSSTGYGYTF. CDR3 bases: TGTGCCAGCAGTTCGACAGGCTATGGCTACACCTTC. The V gene is TRBV6-1, the J gene TRBJ1-2; a weak D match, TRBD1 (6 bases). The CDR3 has 12 residues. The V gene lost 5 bases and the J gene lost 4 bases, with 8 bases spanning the gap. From germline, CDR1 is MNHNS and CDR2 SASEGT.

This clone was found a few times. This chain joins TRBV6-6 and TRBJ2-7, with 8 positions matching TRBD1. Germline lookup yields CDR1 MNHNY and CDR2 SVGAGI (reference sequence). The V and J ends lost 4 bases and 1 base, in that order; junction bases with no gene match: 6. This CDR3 comprises 15 residues. The CDR3 spells CASSSDGQGSYEQYF. Written as DNA, the CDR3 is TGTGCCAGCAGTTCGGACGGACAGGGTTCCTACGAGCAGTACTTC.

This chain joins TRBV4-3 and TRBJ2-1, with TRBD2 matching 8 bases. V shed 4 bases and J 9 bases; nucleotides not matched to a gene: 17. CDR1 and CDR2 (germline): LGHNA, YSLEER. There are 17 residues in the CDR3. The CDR3 bases are TGCGCCAGCAGCCCCTACCAAAACCGGGGGGGCAGCAGTGAGCAGTTCTTC. Translated, it gives CASSPYQNRGGSSEQFF.

The chain links TRBV11-2 to TRBJ2-3; 9 nucleotides align to TRBD1. The V segment lost 0 bases and the J segment 5 bases; nucleotides outside the gene matches: 3. CDR1 and CDR2 (germline): SGHAT, FQNNGV. This CDR3 has 15 amino acids. CDR3 sequence (DNA): TGTGCCAGCAGCTTAGAGGGACAGGGCGGAGATACGCAGTATTTT. Protein sequence: CASSLEGQGGDTQYF.

This clone has a handful of counts. The chain uses TRBV25-1 and TRBJ1-6; 7 bases align to TRBD1. V shed 7 bases, J shed 7 bases, and the junction held 7 bases outside the gene matches. There are 14 residues in the CDR3. Germline CDR1 and CDR2: MGHDK and SYGVNS. CDR3 nucleotide sequence: TGTGCCAGCACCATCCGGGACAGAAATTCACCCCTCCACTTT. It translates to CASTIRDRNSPLHF.

The sample holds a few counts of this clone. The rearrangement joins TRBV29-1 to TRBJ2-1; the D gene is possibly TRBD2 (5 bases). Trimming cost V 0 bases and J 9 bases, with 9 bases left between them. The V gene's germline CDR1 is SQVTM and CDR2 ANQGSEA. The CDR3 totals 12 residues. The CDR3 sequence is CSVEEVGVEQFF. In DNA form, the CDR3 reads TGCAGCGTTGAAGAGGTCGGGGTTGAGCAGTTCTTC.

This clone was picked up a small number of times. This rearrangement joins TRBV18 to TRBJ1-3; no reliable D call. The ends were cut back, 3 bases at V and 0 bases at J, with 15 bases in the middle. The germline gives CDR1 KGHSH, CDR2 LQKENI. CDR3 length equals 17 residues. CDR3 nucleotide sequence: TGTGCCAGCTCACCGAGCGCTCCCCCATCCTCTGGAAACACCATATATTTT. Amino acid sequence: CASSPSAPPSSGNTIYF.

The chain couples TRBV7-9 to TRBJ1-3, with D unclear. V dropped 5 bases and J dropped 8 bases, with 13 bases sitting between them. The CDR3 runs to 13 residues. Germline assignment: CDR1 SEHNR and CDR2 FQNEAQ (reference sequence). Here the CDR3 reads CASSPTSVHTIYF. Written as DNA, the CDR3 is TGTGCCAGCAGCCCGACCTCGGTGCACACCATATATTTT. The full variable domain, rest sourced from reference TRBV7-9 and TRBJ1-3, is DTGVSQNPRHKITKRGQNVTFRCDPISEHNRLYWYRQTLGQGPEFLTYFQNEAQLEKSRLLSDRFSAERPKGSFSTLEIQRTEQGDSAMYLCASSPTSVHTIYFGEGSWLTVV.

V usage is TRBV6-1 and J usage is TRBJ2-7; tentative D call: TRBD1 (5 bases). The germline V and J ends were trimmed by 8 bases and 3 bases, with 20 bases remaining between them. Germline V lookup: CDR1 MNHNS, CDR2 SASEGT. The length of the CDR3 is 15 residues. The CDR3 nucleotides are TGTGCCAGCGGCCCGGACACGAACCCCTTCTACGAGCAGTACTTC. Translating it yields CASGPDTNPFYEQYF.

This clone was observed a handful of times. The chain links TRBV7-9 to TRBJ2-6; no clear D. The CDR3 is made up of 18 amino acids. Looked up from germline, CDR1 is SEHNR and CDR2 is FQNEAQ (reference sequence). Trimming removed 3 bases from V and 0 bases from J, with 15 bases in between. In nucleotides, the CDR3 is TGTGCCAGCAGCTTGGGGAAATTAAGAATCTCTGGGGCCAACGTCCTGACTTTC. This encodes CASSLGKLRISGANVLTF.

The V gene is TRBV13, the J gene TRBJ1-4; no clear D gene. Per the germline V gene, CDR1 is PRHDT and CDR2 is FYEKMQ (reference sequence). The CDR3 extends over 15 amino acids. The germline V and J ends were trimmed by 5 bases and 0 bases, with 10 bases remaining between them. The CDR3 DNA reads as TGTGCCAGCAGCCTCCGGAGGGCAACTAATGAAAAACTGTTTTTT. Protein: CASSLRRATNEKLFF.

To note about this clone: The same CDR3 arises from other DNA sequences in this sample as well. The chain couples TRBV7-9 to TRBJ1-4; possibly TRBD1 for D (6 bases). Deletions cut 3 bases from V and 2 bases from J, with 7 bases between. Per the germline V gene, CDR1 is SEHNR and CDR2 is FQNEAQ (reference sequence). CDR3 size: 14 residues. The CDR3 sequence is CASSFRGTNEKLFF. CDR3 DNA: TGTGCCAGCAGCTTCAGGGGCACTAATGAAAAACTGTTTTTT.

The chain employs TRBV10-3 and TRBJ1-3; D is unresolved. CDR1 and CDR2 from the germline V gene are ENHRY and SYGVKD. V gave up 0 bases and J gave up 6 bases, with 3 bases separating them. This CDR3 comprises 12 residues. CDR3 amino acids: CAISESTNTIYF. The CDR3 DNA is TGTGCCATCAGTGAGTCGACAAACACCATATATTTT.

In its sample, this clone was seen a few times. The rearrangement joins TRBV7-2 to TRBJ2-5; 7 bases fit TRBD2. The germline CDR1 and CDR2 sequences are SGHTA and FQGNSA. This CDR3 has 14 amino acids. V was clipped by 2 bases and J by 3 bases; unmatched bases: 3. The chain's CDR3 is CASSLQGGEETQYF. In DNA form, the CDR3 reads TGTGCCAGCAGCTTACAGGGAGGGGAAGAGACCCAGTACTTC.

V is TRBV6-5 and J is TRBJ2-5, with 7 nucleotides matching TRBD1. The CDR3 has 12 residues. After removal of 8 bases from V and 2 bases from J, the junction contained 2 bases not matched to a gene. Looked up from germline, CDR1 is MNHEY and CDR2 is SVGAGI. CDR3 loop: CASQGQQETQYF. In DNA form, the CDR3 reads TGTGCCAGCCAGGGACAGCAAGAGACCCAGTACTTC.

The table lists this clone with a few counts. This rearrangement joins TRBV5-1 to TRBJ2-7; maybe TRBD2 (5 bases). V lost 5 bases and J 2 bases, leaving 14 bases between the germline ends. The CDR3 totals 14 residues. CDR1 SGHRS and CDR2 YFSETQ come from the germline V gene. In DNA form, the CDR3 reads TGCGCCAGCAGGGTCTCAGGACTGACCTACGAGCAGTACTTC. Translating gives CASRVSGLTYEQYF.

The chain has TRBV4-3 and TRBJ2-7; D is unclear. V was shortened by 1 base and J by 7 bases, with 14 bases between the two germline ends. The CDR3 length is 14 residues. Germline CDR1 is LGHNA and CDR2 is YSLEER. This chain's CDR3 is CASSQGGDTDEQYF. In nucleotides, the CDR3 is TGCGCCAGCAGCCAAGGTGGCGACACCGATGAGCAGTACTTC.

This clone has just a few counts. The chain couples TRBV28 to TRBJ2-7; D gene uncertain. The V gene's germline CDR1 is MDHEN and CDR2 SYDVKM. CDR3 length: 13 amino acids. V was pared by 3 bases and J by 3 bases, with 9 bases between. The CDR3 nucleotides read TGTGCCAGCAGTTTGGATCCGAGCTACGAGCAGTACTTC. It encodes CASSLDPSYEQYF.

This clone came up a few times. This chain links TRBV18 with TRBJ2-2; unclear D gene. Per germline, CDR1 KGHSH and CDR2 LQKENI. Trimming pared 1 base from V and 1 base from J, leaving 10 bases between. CDR3 length: 16 amino acids. The CDR3 DNA reads as TGTGCCAGCTCACCACAGGGCGGAATGAACACCGGGGAGCTGTTTTTT. Its translation is CASSPQGGMNTGELFF. The full variable domain, in which reference TRBV18 and TRBJ2-2 provide the parts outside the CDR3, is NAGVMQNPRHLVRRRGQEARLRCSPMKGHSHVYWYRQLPEEGLKFMVYLQKENIIDESGMPKERFSAEFPKEGPSILRIQQVVRGDSAAYFCASSPQGGMNTGELFFGEGSRLTVL.

As concerns this clone: In the same sample, other DNA sequences code for this CDR3. V is TRBV29-1 and J is TRBJ1-1, with no clear D. The CDR3 consists of 13 residues. Trimming cost V 1 base and J 0 bases, with 6 bases left between them. Germline V gene lookup returns CDR1 SQVTM and CDR2 ANQGSEA. The CDR3 sequence is CSVEGFMNTEAFF. The CDR3 DNA sequence: TGCAGCGTTGAAGGGTTCATGAACACTGAAGCTTTCTTT.

This chain uses TRBV7-2 with TRBJ2-7; D is tentatively TRBD1 or TRBD2 (5 bases each). CDR1 and CDR2 (germline): SGHTA, FQGNSA. The germline V and J ends were trimmed by 5 bases and 8 bases, with 16 bases remaining between them. The CDR3 has 13 residues. The CDR3 bases are TGTGCCAGCAGCGCCACGTGGGACGTGCAGCAGTACTTC. Translation gives CASSATWDVQQYF.

This clone was seen a handful of times. V is TRBV9 and J is TRBJ2-6; D remains ambiguous. The germline V gene has CDR1 SGDLS and CDR2 YYNGEE. V was shortened by 3 bases and J by 0 bases, with 7 bases between the two germline ends. The CDR3 covers 15 residues. The CDR3 region has the DNA TGTGCCAGCAGCGCCAGAATCTCTGGGGCCAACGTCCTGACTTTC. It specifies CASSARISGANVLTF.

Comment on this clone: The same CDR3 also results from other DNA sequences found in this sample. The chain employs TRBV7-2 and TRBJ2-5; TRBD1 matches at 7 bases. V trimming: 1 base; J trimming: 5 bases; junction bases outside the gene matches: 1. The CDR3 length is 13 residues. Germline V gene sequence: CDR1 SGHTA, CDR2 FQGNSA. As DNA, the CDR3 is TGTGCCAGCAGCTTAGGAGGGGGCGAGACCCAGTACTTC. This translates into CASSLGGGETQYF.

The CDR3 is CASSQVEVGVQPQHF. The DNA for the CDR3 is TGCGCCAGCAGCCAAGTGGAGGTCGGGGTTCAGCCCCAGCATTTT. This chain joins TRBV4-1 and TRBJ1-5; no firm D call. The CDR3 contains 15 residues. Between the trimmed V and J ends, which lost 1 base and 6 bases, there was a span of 13 bases. Germline V CDR1 and CDR2: MGHRA, YSYEKL.

CDR3: CASSQEYPLNYGYTF. CDR3 DNA: TGCGCCAGCAGCCAAGAGTACCCGTTAAACTATGGCTACACCTTC. V usage is TRBV4-3 and J usage is TRBJ1-2; D unclear. This CDR3 is built from 15 residues. Germline assignment: CDR1 LGHNA and CDR2 YSLEER. The V gene lost 0 bases and the J gene lost 2 bases, with 10 bases spanning the gap.